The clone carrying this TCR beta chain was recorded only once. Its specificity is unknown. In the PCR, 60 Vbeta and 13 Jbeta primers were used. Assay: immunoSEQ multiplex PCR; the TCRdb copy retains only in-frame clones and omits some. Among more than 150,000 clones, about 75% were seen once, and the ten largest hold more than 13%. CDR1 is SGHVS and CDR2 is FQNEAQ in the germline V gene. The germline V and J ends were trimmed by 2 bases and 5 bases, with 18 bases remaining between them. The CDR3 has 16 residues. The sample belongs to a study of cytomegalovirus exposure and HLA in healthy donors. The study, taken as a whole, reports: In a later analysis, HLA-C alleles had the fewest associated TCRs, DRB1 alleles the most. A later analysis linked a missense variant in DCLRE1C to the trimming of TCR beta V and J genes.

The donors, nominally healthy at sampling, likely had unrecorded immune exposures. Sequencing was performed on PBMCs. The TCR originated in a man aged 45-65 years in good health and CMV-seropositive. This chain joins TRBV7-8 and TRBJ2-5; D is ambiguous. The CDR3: CASSLSAMGSRETQYF. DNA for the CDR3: TGTGCCAGCAGCTTAAGTGCGATGGGTTCTAGGGAGACCCAGTACTTC.